Listed below are T cell receptor beta chains from one sample, sequenced in a study of shared T cell receptors in the human thymus. The assay was immunoSEQ multiplex PCR, and TCRdb's table has in-frame clones only and misses some. This repertoire shows around 340,000 clones, roughly 94% found once; its top ten account for roughly 0.02%. The source material was thymocytes. Receptor source: a human donor. Both conserved end residues are part of each CDR3. The D gene is left open where the match is weak.

V	D	J	CDR3
TRBV7-4	TRBD2	TRBJ2-7	CASSPGTSGRRRNTYEQYF
TRBV4-1	TRBD2	TRBJ2-4	CASSQDWEAGGRLAKNIQYF
TRBV6-5	.	TRBJ2-7	CASSYPRDGAYEQYF
TRBV13	.	TRBJ1-3	CASSFEGENTIYF
TRBV27	.	TRBJ2-4	CASSLNRVRSAKNIQYF
TRBV28	.	TRBJ1-3	CASSPTLPGAGNTIYF
TRBV27	.	TRBJ2-7	CASSLSWGSNGGEQYF
TRBV20-1	.	TRBJ2-7	CSAIDYEQYF
TRBV6-5	TRBD1	TRBJ2-7	CASSYPRTGGIYEQYF
TRBV7-9	.	TRBJ2-5	CASSLRNQETQYF
TRBV6-5	TRBD1	TRBJ2-5	CASRDRVYQETQYF
TRBV11-2	TRBD2	TRBJ2-3	CASSLEGLAGGPRFRDTQYF
TRBV11-2	.	TRBJ1-5	CASSLGPGNQPQHF
TRBV27	.	TRBJ2-7	CASSSRDFKMGEQYF
TRBV19	.	TRBJ1-1	CASTRVGGTEAFF
TRBV10-3	.	TRBJ1-1	CAIRKRDTNSNTEAFF
TRBV19	TRBD1	TRBJ1-4	CASRKRQGRGGATNEKLFF